The 22 T cell receptor beta chains reported below all come from one sample, sequenced in a study of T-cell reconstitution after alpha-beta-depleted transplantation in children (dated by TCRdb to the mid-2010s). Library prep was done by PCR. Instrument used: Illumina HiSeq 2500. To normalize quantification of the TCRbeta repertoire, the TCR libraries were built with molecular barcoding that relied on unique molecular identifiers. Clones were called with MiXCR by TCRdb after fastp trimmed the public reads at Q25, and only in-frame beta chains were retained. Rows with one shared CDR3 protein collapse into an entry with the most common genes and DNA. Present in this sample are 640,000 or so distinct CDR3 sequences, roughly 17% of which were seen just once. The ten largest clones represent under 1.2% of the sample. Sequences were derived from PBMCs from the stem cell graft donor, sampled from the stem cell graft. The receptor source for this set is a human donor who donated a stem cell graft to a child with acute myeloid leukemia.

Many counts were recorded for this clonotype. The rearrangement uses TRBV20-1 and TRBJ2-1; weak D call: TRBD2 (6 bases). V lost 6 bases and J 4 bases, leaving 16 bases between the germline ends. CDR1 DFQATT and CDR2 SNEGSKA come from the germline V gene (reference sequence). The CDR3 is 14 amino acids. The CDR3 region is CSAWRGEGYNEQFF. CDR3 sequence (DNA): TGCAGTGCATGGCGGGGAGAGGGTTACAATGAGCAGTTCTTC.

Ten or more counts support this clonotype. The chain recombines TRBV29-1 with TRBJ1-2, with TRBD1 matching 11 bases. V shed 3 bases and J 0 bases; nucleotides not matched to a gene: 6. This CDR3 is 16 amino acids long. CDR1 is SQVTM and CDR2 is ANQGSEA in the germline V gene. DNA of the CDR3: TGCAGCGTTGACCTGGGACAGGGGGTATCTAACTATGGCTACACCTTC. Translated, it gives CSVDLGQGVSNYGYTF.

This clonotype was seen only a few times. CDR3 coding DNA: TGTGCCAGCAGTTCCGGGACTACTTACACAGATACGCAGTATTTT. Translating gives CASSSGTTYTDTQYF. V gene TRBV12-3 or TRBV12-4 combines with J gene TRBJ2-3, with 7 bases lining up with TRBD2. J lost 2 bases, V lost 4 bases, and 6 bases had no gene match. This CDR3 spans 15 amino acids.

The chain couples TRBV12-3 or TRBV12-4 to TRBJ2-5; no definite D call. V gave up 2 bases and J gave up 0 bases, with 7 bases separating them. The CDR3 loop spans 14 amino acids. CDR3 nucleotides: TGTGCCAGCAGTTTAAGGTCGTACCAAGAGACCCAGTACTTC. The encoded protein is CASSLRSYQETQYF.

This clonotype has only a few counts. V is TRBV20-1 and J is TRBJ2-7, with unresolved D. Trimming pared 5 bases from V and 1 base from J, leaving 9 bases between. This CDR3 comprises 12 residues. CDR1 is DFQATT, CDR2 SNEGSKA, per germline (reference sequence). CDR3 in amino acids: CSADDTSYEQYF. The CDR3 DNA sequence: TGCAGTGCTGATGACACTTCCTACGAGCAGTACTTC.

This clonotype was detected only a few times. V is TRBV9 and J is TRBJ1-2, with TRBD1 matching 10 bases. From germline, CDR1 is SGDLS and CDR2 YYNGEE. The CDR3 extends over 15 amino acids. With V trimmed by 4 bases and J by 5 bases, 8 bases remained unmatched. The CDR3 nucleotides read TGTGCCAGCAGCTCTCGGACAGGGGGATATTATGGCTACACCTTC. This encodes CASSSRTGGYYGYTF.

Many counts were recorded for this clonotype. At one end the junction does not follow the germline gene, possibly because of a read error. The chain couples TRBV5-1 to TRBJ1-1; TRBD1 matches 7 bases. The germline V gene has CDR1 SGHRS and CDR2 YFSETQ. CDR3 length: 14 residues. The CDR3 is CASSTGTANTEAFF. Written as DNA, the CDR3 is TGTGCCAGCAGCACGGGGACAGCGAACACTGAAGCTTTCTTT.

This clonotype came up many times. The CDR3 nucleotides are TGCAGTGCTAGAGACCCACGTACCAATCAGCCCCAGCATTTT. It is translated as CSARDPRTNQPQHF. This chain connects TRBV20-1 to TRBJ1-5; D remains unclear. V lost 0 bases and J 3 bases, leaving 9 bases between the germline ends. In germline, CDR1 is DFQATT, CDR2 SNEGSKA (reference sequence). The CDR3 covers 14 residues.

This rearrangement joins TRBV4-3 to TRBJ2-4; D remains unclear. Between the trimmed V and J ends, which lost 0 bases and 8 bases, there was a span of 11 bases. This CDR3 has 14 residues. From germline, CDR1 is LGHNA and CDR2 YSLEER. CDR3 loop: CASSQELDRHIQYF. In DNA form, the CDR3 reads TGCGCCAGCAGCCAAGAATTGGACCGGCACATTCAGTACTTC.

This clonotype has a handful of counts. No conserved phenylalanine or tryptophan ends this CDR3, so it is likely a read error. The DNA is left out, because the CDR3 cannot be placed on it with certainty; the CDR3 is given as TCRdb lists it. This chain links TRBV12-3 or TRBV12-4 with TRBJ1-3; the table assigns TRBD1, which was not confirmed against the DNA. The CDR3 totals 16 residues, both ends included. CDR3: CASRGGQWPRSGNTIY.

This clonotype was counted only a few times. The J gene is TRBJ2-3, the V gene TRBV29-1, with unresolved D. CDR1 is SQVTM and CDR2 is ANQGSEA in the germline V gene. The V end was cut by 2 bases, the J end by 0 bases, with 15 bases between. The CDR3 totals 16 residues. The CDR3 sequence: CSVEIPPWVSTDTQYF. The CDR3 bases are TGCAGCGTTGAAATACCACCTTGGGTTAGCACAGATACGCAGTATTTT.

This clonotype was counted ten times or more. One junction end does not reproduce the germline sequence, and a read error may be involved. DNA of the CDR3: TGTGTGGCAGAACACAATGAGCAGTTCTTC. Translating gives CVAEHNEQFF. The V call is TRBV29-1, the J call TRBJ2-1; D uncertain. The CDR3 has 10 residues. From germline, CDR1 is SQVTM and CDR2 ANQGSEA.

This clonotype was counted ten times or more. The V gene is TRBV7-2, the J gene TRBJ2-5; 10 bases are a match to TRBD1. V trimming: 4 bases; J trimming: 5 bases; junction bases outside the gene matches: 10. Germline loops: CDR1 SGHTA, CDR2 FQGNSA. This CDR3 contains 16 residues. The DNA for the CDR3 is TGTGCCAGCAGCTCTTGGACAGGGGGTTTGCGGGAGACCCAGTACTTC. Its translation is CASSSWTGGLRETQYF.

This clonotype was found once. J is TRBJ1-1 and V is TRBV3-1; D might be TRBD1 (5 bases). The germline CDR1 and CDR2 sequences are LGHDT and YNNKEL (reference sequence). Trimming cost V 6 bases and J 0 bases, with 14 bases left between them. This CDR3 is 15 amino acids long. Here the CDR3 DNA reads TGTGCCAGCAGGAAGGCAGCAGGGTTGAACACTGAAGCTTTCTTT. It codes for CASRKAAGLNTEAFF.

The gene calls are TRBV7-8 and TRBJ2-1; tentative D call: TRBD2 (6 bases). The CDR3 runs to 14 residues. CDR1 and CDR2 (germline): SGHVS, FQNEAQ. The V end lost 5 bases, the J end lost 4 bases, and 12 bases lay between the germline ends. The CDR3 is CASSPLAGYNEQFF. CDR3 coding DNA: TGTGCCAGCAGCCCGCTGGCGGGGTACAATGAGCAGTTCTTC. The full variable domain, rest sourced from reference TRBV7-8 and TRBJ2-1, is GAGVSQSPRYKVAKRGQDVALRCDPISGHVSLFWYQQALGQGPEFLTYFQNEAQLDKSGLPSDRFFAERPEGSVSTLKIQRTQQEDSAVYLCASSPLAGYNEQFFGPGTRLTVL.

This clonotype was seen at least ten times. This chain uses TRBV20-1 with TRBJ2-7; a weak D match, TRBD1 (5 bases). V lost 4 bases to trimming and J lost 3 bases, with 10 bases between them. The CDR3 runs to 12 residues. Germline CDR1 DFQATT, CDR2 SNEGSKA (reference sequence). CDR3 sequence: CSATGFNYEQYF. The DNA for the CDR3 is TGCAGTGCTACAGGGTTTAACTACGAGCAGTACTTC.

The chain employs TRBV5-1 and TRBJ2-1, with D perhaps matching TRBD1 or TRBD2 (5 bases each). The CDR3 length is 14 residues. Deletions cut 0 bases from V and 5 bases from J, with 9 bases between. Germline CDR1 SGHRS, CDR2 YFSETQ. As DNA, the CDR3 is TGCGCCAGCAGCTTGGAGAGGGGCGACAATGAGCAGTTCTTC. This translates into CASSLERGDNEQFF.

The J gene is TRBJ1-6, the V gene TRBV2; 9 nucleotides agree with TRBD1. CDR1 and CDR2 from the germline V gene are SNHLY and FYNNEI. The CDR3 runs to 18 residues. V trimming: 8 bases; J trimming: 3 bases; junction bases outside the gene matches: 14. In nucleotides, the CDR3 is TGTGCCAGCTGTTTTCGGACAGGGGATAGAGTCTATAATTCACCCCTCCACTTT. This codes for CASCFRTGDRVYNSPLHF. Full variable domain (outside the CDR3, taken from reference TRBV2 and TRBJ1-6): EPEVTQTPSHQVTQMGQEVILRCVPISNHLYFYWYRQILGQKVEFLVSFYNNEISEKSEIFDDQFSVERPDGSNFTLKIRSTKLEDSAMYFCASCFRTGDRVYNSPLHFGNGTRLTVT.

The V call is TRBV5-5, the J call TRBJ2-7, with 8 bases that match TRBD1. The J segment lost 5 bases and the V segment lost 3 bases, leaving 7 bases of the junction unmatched. CDR3 length: 14 amino acids. Germline-derived CDR1 and CDR2 are SGHKS and YYEKEE (reference sequence). CDR3 loop: CASSSTGVPNEQYF. In nucleotides, the CDR3 is TGTGCCAGCAGCTCGACAGGGGTCCCCAACGAGCAGTACTTC.

The sample holds many counts of this clonotype. The CDR3 reads CSAIAGDGNTQYF. Here the CDR3 DNA reads TGCAGTGCTATAGCGGGGGATGGAAATACGCAGTATTTT. This rearrangement joins TRBV20-1 to TRBJ2-3; 9 bases line up with TRBD2. The trim removed 4 bases at V and 7 bases at J, leaving 6 bases unmatched. The CDR3 consists of 13 residues. CDR1 is DFQATT, CDR2 SNEGSKA, per germline (reference sequence).

Ten or more counts support this clonotype. CDR3 protein: CSARDQGHEQYF. Written as DNA, the CDR3 is TGCAGTGCTAGAGATCAAGGTCACGAGCAGTACTTC. The V gene is TRBV20-1, the J gene TRBJ2-7; the D is unclear. The CDR3 is made up of 12 amino acids. The germline CDR1 and CDR2 sequences are DFQATT and SNEGSKA (reference sequence). V was shortened by 0 bases and J by 5 bases, with 8 bases between the two germline ends.

The chain is built from TRBV5-1 and TRBJ2-5; 8 bases are shared with TRBD2. J was trimmed by 0 bases and V by 0 bases; bases with no gene match: 4. The germline V gene has CDR1 SGHRS and CDR2 YFSETQ. This CDR3 contains 16 residues. DNA for the CDR3: TGCGCCAGCAGCTTGGTGGTAGCGGGGAACCAAGAGACCCAGTACTTC. Protein product: CASSLVVAGNQETQYF.